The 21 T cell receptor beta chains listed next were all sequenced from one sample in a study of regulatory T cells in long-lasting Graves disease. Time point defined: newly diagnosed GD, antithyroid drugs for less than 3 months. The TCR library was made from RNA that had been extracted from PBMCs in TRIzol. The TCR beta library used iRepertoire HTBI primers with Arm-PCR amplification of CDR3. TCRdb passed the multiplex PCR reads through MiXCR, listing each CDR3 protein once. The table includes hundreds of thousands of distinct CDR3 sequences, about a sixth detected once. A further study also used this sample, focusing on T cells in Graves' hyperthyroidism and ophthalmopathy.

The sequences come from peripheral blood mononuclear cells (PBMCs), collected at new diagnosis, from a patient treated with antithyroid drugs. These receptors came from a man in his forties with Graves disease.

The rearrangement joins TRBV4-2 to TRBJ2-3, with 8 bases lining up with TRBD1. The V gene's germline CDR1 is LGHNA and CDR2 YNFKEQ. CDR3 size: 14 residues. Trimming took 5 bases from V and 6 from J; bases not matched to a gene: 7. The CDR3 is CASSSTGEGDTQYF. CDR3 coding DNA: TGTGCCAGCAGCTCGACAGGGGAAGGGGATACGCAGTATTTT.

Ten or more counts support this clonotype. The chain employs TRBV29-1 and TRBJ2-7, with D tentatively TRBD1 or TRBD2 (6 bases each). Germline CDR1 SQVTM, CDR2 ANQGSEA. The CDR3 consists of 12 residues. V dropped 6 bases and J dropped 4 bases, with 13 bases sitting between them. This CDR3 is CSVDRGGYEQYF. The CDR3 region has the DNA TGCAGCGTGGACCGAGGGGGGTACGAGCAGTACTTC.

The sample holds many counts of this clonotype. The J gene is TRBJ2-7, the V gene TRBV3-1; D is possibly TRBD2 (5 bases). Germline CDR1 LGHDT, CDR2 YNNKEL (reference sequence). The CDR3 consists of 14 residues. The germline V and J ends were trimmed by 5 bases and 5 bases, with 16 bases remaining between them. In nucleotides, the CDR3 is TGTGCCAGCAGCTTGAGCGGTTTAATGAACGAGCAGTACTTC. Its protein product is CASSLSGLMNEQYF.

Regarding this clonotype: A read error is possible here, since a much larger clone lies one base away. CDR3 in amino acids: CASISQGLETQYF. The CDR3 region has the DNA TGTGCCAGCATTTCTCAGGGACTTGAGACCCAGTACTTC. The chain combines TRBV12-3 or TRBV12-4 with TRBJ2-5, with a tentative D call TRBD2 (6 bases). Trimming took 7 bases from V and 5 from J, leaving 14 bases between them. The CDR3 extends over 13 amino acids.

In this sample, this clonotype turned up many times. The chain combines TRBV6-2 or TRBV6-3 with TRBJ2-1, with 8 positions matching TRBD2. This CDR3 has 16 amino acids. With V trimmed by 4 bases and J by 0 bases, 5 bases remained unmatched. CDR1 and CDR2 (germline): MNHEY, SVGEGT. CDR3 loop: CASSSSGGNSYNEQFF. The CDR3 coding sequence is TGTGCCAGCAGTTCGTCGGGGGGGAACTCCTACAATGAGCAGTTCTTC.

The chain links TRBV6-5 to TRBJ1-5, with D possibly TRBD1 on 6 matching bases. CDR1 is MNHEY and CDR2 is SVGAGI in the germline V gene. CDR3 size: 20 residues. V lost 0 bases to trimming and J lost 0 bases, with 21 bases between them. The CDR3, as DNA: TGTGCCAGCAGTTACTCGAGCGCTTTACAGGGATTTTATAGCAATCAGCCCCAGCATTTT. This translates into CASSYSSALQGFYSNQPQHF.

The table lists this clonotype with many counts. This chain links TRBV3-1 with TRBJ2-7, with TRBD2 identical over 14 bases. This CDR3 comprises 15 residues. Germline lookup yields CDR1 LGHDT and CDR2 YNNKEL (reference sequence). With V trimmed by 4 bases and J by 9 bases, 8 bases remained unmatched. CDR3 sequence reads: CASSPGLAGGRRQYF. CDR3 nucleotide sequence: TGTGCCAGCAGCCCAGGACTAGCGGGGGGACGGCGGCAGTACTTC.

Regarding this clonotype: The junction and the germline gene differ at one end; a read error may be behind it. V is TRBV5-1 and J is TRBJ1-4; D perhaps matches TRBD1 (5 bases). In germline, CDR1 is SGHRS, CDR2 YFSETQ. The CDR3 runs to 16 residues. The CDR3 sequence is CASSRMDIATNEKMFF. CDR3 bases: TGCGCCAGCAGCCGGATGGACATAGCAACTAATGAAAAAATGTTTTTT.

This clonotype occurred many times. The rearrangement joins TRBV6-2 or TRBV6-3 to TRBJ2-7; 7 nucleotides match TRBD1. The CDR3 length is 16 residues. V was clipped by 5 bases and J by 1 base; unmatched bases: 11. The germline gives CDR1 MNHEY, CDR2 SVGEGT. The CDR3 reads CASSDLDRVISYEQYF. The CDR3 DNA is TGTGCCAGCAGTGACCTAGACAGGGTAATTTCCTACGAGCAGTACTTC.

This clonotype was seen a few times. The CDR3 here is CASSPDRGRGGYTF. The CDR3 coding sequence is TGTGCCAGCAGCCCCGACAGGGGGCGCGGTGGCTACACCTTC. This chain links TRBV12-3 or TRBV12-4 with TRBJ1-2; 10 positions match TRBD1. The CDR3 consists of 14 residues. Trimming at V came to 6 bases and at J to 7 bases, leaving 8 bases not matched to a gene.

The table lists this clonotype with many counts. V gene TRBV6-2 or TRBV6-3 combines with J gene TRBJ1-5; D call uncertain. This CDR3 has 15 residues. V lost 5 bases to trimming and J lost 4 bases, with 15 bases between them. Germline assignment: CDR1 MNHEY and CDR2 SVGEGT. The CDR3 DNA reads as TGTGCCAGCAGTGAACCCTCGGATGGGAATCAGCCCCAGCATTTT. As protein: CASSEPSDGNQPQHF.

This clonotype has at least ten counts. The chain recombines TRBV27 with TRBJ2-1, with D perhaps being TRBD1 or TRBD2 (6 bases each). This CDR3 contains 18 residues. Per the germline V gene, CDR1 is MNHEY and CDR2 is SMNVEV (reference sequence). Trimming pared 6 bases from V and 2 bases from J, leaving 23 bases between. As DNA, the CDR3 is TGTGCCAGCAGCTTTCGATGGGGGGCGCAGGGCCCCTACAATGAGCAGTTCTTC. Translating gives CASSFRWGAQGPYNEQFF.

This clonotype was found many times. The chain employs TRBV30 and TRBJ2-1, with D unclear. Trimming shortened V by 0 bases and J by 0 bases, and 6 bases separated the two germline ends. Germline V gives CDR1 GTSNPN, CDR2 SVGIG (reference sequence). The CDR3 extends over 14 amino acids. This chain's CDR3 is CAWSVGRSYNEQFF. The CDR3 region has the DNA TGTGCCTGGAGTGTAGGTCGCTCCTACAATGAGCAGTTCTTC.

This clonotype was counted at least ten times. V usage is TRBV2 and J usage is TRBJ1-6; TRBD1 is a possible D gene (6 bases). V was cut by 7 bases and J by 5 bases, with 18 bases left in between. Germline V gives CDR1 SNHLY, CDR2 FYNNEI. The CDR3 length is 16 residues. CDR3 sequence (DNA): TGTGCCAGCACCCCGGACAGTTTAAGGAATAATTCACCCCTCCACTTT. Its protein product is CASTPDSLRNNSPLHF.

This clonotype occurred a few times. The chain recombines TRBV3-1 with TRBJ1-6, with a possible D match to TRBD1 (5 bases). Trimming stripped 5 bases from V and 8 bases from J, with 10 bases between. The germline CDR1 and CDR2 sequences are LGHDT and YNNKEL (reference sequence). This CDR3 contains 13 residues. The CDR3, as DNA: TGTGCCAGCAGCGGGGACTTCTATTCACCCCTCCACTTT. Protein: CASSGDFYSPLHF. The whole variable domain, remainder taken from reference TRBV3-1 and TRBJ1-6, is DTAVSQTPKYLVTQMGNDKSIKCEQNLGHDTMYWYKQDSKKFLKIMFSYNNKELIINETVPNRFSPKSPDKAHLNLHINSLELGDSAVYFCASSGDFYSPLHFGNGTRLTVT.

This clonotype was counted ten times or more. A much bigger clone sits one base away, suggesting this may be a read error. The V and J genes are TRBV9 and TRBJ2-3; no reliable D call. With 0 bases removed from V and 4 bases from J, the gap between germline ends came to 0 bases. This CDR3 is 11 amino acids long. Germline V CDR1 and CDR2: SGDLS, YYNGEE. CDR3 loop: CASSVADTQYF. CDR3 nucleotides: TGTGCCAGCAGCGTAGCAGATACGCAGTATTTT.

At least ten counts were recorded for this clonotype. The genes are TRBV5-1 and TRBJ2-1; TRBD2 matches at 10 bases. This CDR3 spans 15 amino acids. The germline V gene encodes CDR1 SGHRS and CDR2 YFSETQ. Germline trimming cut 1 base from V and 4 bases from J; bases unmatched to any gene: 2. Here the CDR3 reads CASSLPSGGYNEQFF. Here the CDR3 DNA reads TGCGCCAGCAGCTTGCCTAGCGGGGGATACAATGAGCAGTTCTTC.

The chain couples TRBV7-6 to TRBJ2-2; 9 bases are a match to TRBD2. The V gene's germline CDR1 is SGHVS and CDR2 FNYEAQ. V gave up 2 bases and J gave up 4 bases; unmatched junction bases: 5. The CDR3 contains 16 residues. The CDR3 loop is CASSLPLRGGTGELFF. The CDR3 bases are TGTGCCAGCAGCTTACCCCTGCGGGGGGGCACCGGGGAGCTGTTTTTT.

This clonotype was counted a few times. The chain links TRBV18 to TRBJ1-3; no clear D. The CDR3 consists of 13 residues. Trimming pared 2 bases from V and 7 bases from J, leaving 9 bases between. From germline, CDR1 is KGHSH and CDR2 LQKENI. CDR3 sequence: CASSPSAENTIYF. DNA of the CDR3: TGTGCCAGCTCACCAAGCGCAGAGAACACCATATATTTT.

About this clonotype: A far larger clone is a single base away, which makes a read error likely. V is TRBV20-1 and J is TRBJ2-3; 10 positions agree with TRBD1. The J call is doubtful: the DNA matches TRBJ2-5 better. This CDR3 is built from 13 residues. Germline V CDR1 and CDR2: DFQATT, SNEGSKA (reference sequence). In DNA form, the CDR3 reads TGCAGTGCTACGACAGGGGGCGCAGAGACCCAGTACTTC. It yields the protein CSATTGGAETQYF.

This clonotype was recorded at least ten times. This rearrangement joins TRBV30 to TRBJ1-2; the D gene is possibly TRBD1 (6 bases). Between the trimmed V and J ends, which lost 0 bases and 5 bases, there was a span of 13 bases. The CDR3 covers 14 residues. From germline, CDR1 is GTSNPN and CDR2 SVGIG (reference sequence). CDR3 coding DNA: TGTGCCTGGAGTGTACCCTGGACAGTGTATGGCTACACCTTC. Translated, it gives CAWSVPWTVYGYTF.